These 6 T cell receptor beta chains originate from one sample sequenced in a study of human T cells and chemical hapten exposure (dated by TCRdb to the early 2020s). Sample time point, as interpreted from the label and publication: patch test 3, about 24 weeks after DPC sensitization. What the treatment or condition label conveys for this sample: therapeutic diphenylcyclopropenone sensitization with weekly scalp DPC. Total RNA was extracted from unfractionated whole blood collected in Tempus Blood RNA tubes. The library was built by means of RACE. Data came from a NextSeq 500. TCRdb applied fastp at Q25 and MiXCR to the public reads, then kept only in-frame beta chains. Rows matching on CDR3 protein sequence are summarized as one entry with the most common DNA and genes. The sample has some 39,000 distinct CDR3 sequences on record, around 9.5% of them singletons. Together, the top ten hold roughly 27% of the sample.

Source: whole blood, taken in connection with sensitization to the hapten diphenylcyclopropenone (DPC). Every receptor here comes from a man aged 45-60 years with alopecia areata. Some clones in this sample may be carry-over from other donors' samples.

The table lists this clonotype with a few counts. The chain recombines TRBV25-1 with TRBJ2-7; TRBD1 might be the D (6 bases). Germline-derived CDR1 and CDR2 are MGHDK and SYGVNS. V gave up 4 bases and J gave up 3 bases, with 16 bases separating them. This CDR3 contains 15 residues. This CDR3 reads CASSAPGQSFYEQYF. The CDR3 DNA follows: TGTGCCAGCAGTGCACCGGGACAAAGCTTCTACGAGCAGTACTTC.

This clonotype was observed a few times. The chain uses TRBV10-3 and TRBJ1-2, with D unclear. Per germline, CDR1 ENHRY and CDR2 SYGVKD. The ends were cut back, 11 bases at V and 4 bases at J, with 14 bases in the middle. The CDR3 length is 12 residues. The CDR3 loop reads CAVLSGSYGYTF. CDR3 in DNA: TGTGCCGTTCTGTCGGGTTCCTATGGCTACACCTTC.

Ten or more counts support this clonotype. This chain joins TRBV28 and TRBJ2-5, with D possibly being TRBD1 or TRBD2 (5 bases each). CDR1 MDHEN and CDR2 SYDVKM come from the germline V gene. The CDR3 is 13 residues long. The V end was cut by 7 bases, the J end by 5 bases, with 14 bases between. The CDR3 DNA follows: TGTGCCAGCAATAGTTGGGACGTCGAGACCCAGTACTTC. Its translation: CASNSWDVETQYF.

The chain joins TRBV3-1 to TRBJ1-2; TRBD1 matches 11 bases. Trimming cost V 4 bases and J 4 bases; bases outside gene matches: 8. From germline, CDR1 is LGHDT and CDR2 YNNKEL (reference sequence). This CDR3 has 16 amino acids. The DNA for the CDR3 is TGTGCCAGCAGCCGGACTTTTGGGACAGGGGGCTATGGCTACACCTTC. Protein: CASSRTFGTGGYGYTF.

The CDR3 is CSVENAGTSTDTQYF. In nucleotides, the CDR3 is TGCAGCGTTGAAAACGCGGGAACAAGCACAGATACGCAGTATTTT. The chain joins TRBV29-1 to TRBJ2-3; weak D call: TRBD2 (6 bases). V was shortened by 2 bases and J by 0 bases, with 12 bases between the two germline ends. This CDR3 spans 15 amino acids. Germline CDR1 SQVTM, CDR2 ANQGSEA.

This clonotype was detected ten times or more. The chain combines TRBV10-3 with TRBJ2-1, with 9 nucleotides matching TRBD1. V trimming: 6 bases; J trimming: 3 bases; junction bases outside the gene matches: 6. The length of the CDR3 is 15 residues. The germline gives CDR1 ENHRY, CDR2 SYGVKD. For the CDR3, the DNA is TGTGCCATCAGGGCGCCGGGACAGGGCTACAATGAGCAGTTCTTC. Its translation: CAIRAPGQGYNEQFF.